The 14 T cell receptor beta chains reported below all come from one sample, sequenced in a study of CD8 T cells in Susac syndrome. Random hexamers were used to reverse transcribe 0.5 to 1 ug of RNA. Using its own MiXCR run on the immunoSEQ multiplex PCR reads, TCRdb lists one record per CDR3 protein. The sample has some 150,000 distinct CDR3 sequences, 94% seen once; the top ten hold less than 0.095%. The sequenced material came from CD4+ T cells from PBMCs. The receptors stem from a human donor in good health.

CDR3 bases: TGTGCCAGCTCACTTCTTCAGGGGCGGGGAACTGAAGCTTTCTTT. This sequence encodes CASSLLQGRGTEAFF. This chain uses TRBV18 with TRBJ1-1; maybe TRBD1 (6 bases). The CDR3 consists of 15 residues. Deletions cut 4 bases from V and 5 bases from J, with 17 bases between. The germline V gene encodes CDR1 KGHSH and CDR2 LQKENI.

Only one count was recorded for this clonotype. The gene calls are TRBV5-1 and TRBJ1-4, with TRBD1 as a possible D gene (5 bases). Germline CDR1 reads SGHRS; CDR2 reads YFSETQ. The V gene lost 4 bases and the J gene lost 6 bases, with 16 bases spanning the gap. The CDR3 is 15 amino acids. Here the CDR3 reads CASSAGLQGHEKLFF. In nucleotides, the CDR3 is TGCGCCAGCAGCGCGGGACTCCAGGGCCATGAAAAACTGTTTTTT.

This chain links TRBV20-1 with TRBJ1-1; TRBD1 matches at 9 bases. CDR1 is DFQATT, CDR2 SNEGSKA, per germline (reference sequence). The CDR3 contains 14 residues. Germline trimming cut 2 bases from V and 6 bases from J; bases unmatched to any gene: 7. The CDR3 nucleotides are TGCAGTGCTAGACAACAGGGGGCGCTCTCTGAAGCTTTCTTT. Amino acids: CSARQQGALSEAFF.

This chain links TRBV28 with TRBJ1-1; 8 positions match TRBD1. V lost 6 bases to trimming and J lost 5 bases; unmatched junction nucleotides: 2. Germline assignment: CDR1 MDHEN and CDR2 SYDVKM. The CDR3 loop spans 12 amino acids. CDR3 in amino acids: CASRQGVTEAFF. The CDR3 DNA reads TGTGCCAGCAGACAGGGGGTGACTGAAGCTTTCTTT.

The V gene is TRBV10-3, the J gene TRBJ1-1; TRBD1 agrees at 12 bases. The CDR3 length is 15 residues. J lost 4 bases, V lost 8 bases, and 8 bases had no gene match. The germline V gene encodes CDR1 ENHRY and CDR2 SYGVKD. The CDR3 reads CAISGTGGAGTEAFF. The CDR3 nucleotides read TGTGCCATCTCCGGGACAGGGGGCGCGGGCACTGAAGCTTTCTTT.

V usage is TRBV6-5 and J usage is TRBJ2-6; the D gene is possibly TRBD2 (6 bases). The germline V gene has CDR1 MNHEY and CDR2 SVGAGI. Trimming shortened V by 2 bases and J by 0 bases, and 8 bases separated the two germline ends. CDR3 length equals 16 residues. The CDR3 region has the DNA TGTGCCAGCAGTTACGCGGGGATCTCTGGGGCCAACGTCCTGACTTTC. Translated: CASSYAGISGANVLTF.

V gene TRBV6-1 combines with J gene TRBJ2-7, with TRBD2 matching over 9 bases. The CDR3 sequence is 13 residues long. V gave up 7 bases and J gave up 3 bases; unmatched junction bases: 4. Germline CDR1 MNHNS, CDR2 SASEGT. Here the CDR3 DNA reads TGTGCCAGCATAACGACTAGCGGCTACGAGCAGTACTTC. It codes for CASITTSGYEQYF.

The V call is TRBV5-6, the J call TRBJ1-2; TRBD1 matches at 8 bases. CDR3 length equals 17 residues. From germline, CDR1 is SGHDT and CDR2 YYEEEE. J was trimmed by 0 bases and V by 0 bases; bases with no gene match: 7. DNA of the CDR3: TGTGCCAGCAGCTTGGTGGACAGGGTGGTTACTAACTATGGCTACACCTTC. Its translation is CASSLVDRVVTNYGYTF.

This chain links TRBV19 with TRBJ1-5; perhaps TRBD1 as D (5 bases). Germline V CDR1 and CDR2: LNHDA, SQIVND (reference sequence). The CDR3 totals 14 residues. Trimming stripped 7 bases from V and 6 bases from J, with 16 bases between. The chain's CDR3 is CASTTGRDLQPQHF. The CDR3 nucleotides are TGTGCCAGTACTACGGGCAGGGACCTTCAGCCCCAGCATTTT.

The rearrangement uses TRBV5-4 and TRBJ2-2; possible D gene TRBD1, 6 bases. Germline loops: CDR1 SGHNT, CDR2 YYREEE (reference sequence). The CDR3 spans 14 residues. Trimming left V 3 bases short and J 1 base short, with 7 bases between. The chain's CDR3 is CASSWDKNTGELFF. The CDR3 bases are TGTGCCAGCAGCTGGGACAAGAACACCGGGGAGCTGTTTTTT. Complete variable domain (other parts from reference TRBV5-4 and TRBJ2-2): ETGVTQSPTHLIKTRGQQVTLRCSSQSGHNTVSWYQQALGQGPQFIFQYYREEENGRGNFPPRFSGLQFPNYSSELNVNALELDDSALYLCASSWDKNTGELFFGEGSRLTVL.

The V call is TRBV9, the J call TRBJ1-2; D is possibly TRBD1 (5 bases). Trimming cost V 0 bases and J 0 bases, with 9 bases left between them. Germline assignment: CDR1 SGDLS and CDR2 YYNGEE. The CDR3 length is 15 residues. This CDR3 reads CASSVGGGANYGYTF. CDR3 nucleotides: TGTGCCAGCAGCGTAGGAGGAGGGGCTAACTATGGCTACACCTTC.

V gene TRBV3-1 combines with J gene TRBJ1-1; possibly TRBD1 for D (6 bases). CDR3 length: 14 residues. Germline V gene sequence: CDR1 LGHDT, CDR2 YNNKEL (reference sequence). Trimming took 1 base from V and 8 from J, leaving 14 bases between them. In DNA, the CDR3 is TGTGCCAGCAGCCAAGCAGGGGCTAACAACGAAGCTTTCTTT. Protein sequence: CASSQAGANNEAFF.

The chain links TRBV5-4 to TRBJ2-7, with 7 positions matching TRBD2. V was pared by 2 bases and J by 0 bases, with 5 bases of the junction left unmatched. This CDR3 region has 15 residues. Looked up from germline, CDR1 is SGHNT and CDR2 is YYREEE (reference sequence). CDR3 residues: CASSFSGPSSYEQYF. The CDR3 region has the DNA TGTGCCAGCAGCTTTAGCGGGCCAAGCTCCTACGAGCAGTACTTC.

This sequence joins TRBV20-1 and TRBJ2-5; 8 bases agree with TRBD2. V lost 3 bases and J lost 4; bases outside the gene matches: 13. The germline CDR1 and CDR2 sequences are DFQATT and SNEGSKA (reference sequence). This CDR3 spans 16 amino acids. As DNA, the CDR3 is TGCAGTGCTAGTCTGGCGGGAGGCGGATCTGGAGAGACCCAGTACTTC. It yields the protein CSASLAGGGSGETQYF.